This T cell receptor beta chain was found in a study of CD8 T cells in Susac syndrome. Study observations and caveats: In its TCR sequencing and HLA analysis, the study acknowledged that the number of individuals was relatively small.

The authors negatively isolated CD8+ and CD4+ T cells and FACS-enriched TEMRA cells. The germline V gene has CDR1 MNHEY and CDR2 SMNVEV (reference sequence). This CDR3 is 16 amino acids long. V was trimmed by 5 bases and J by 7 bases, leaving 21 bases between them. RNA, at roughly 0.5 to 1 ug, was reverse transcribed with random hexamers. TCR beta CDR3 was amplified by immunoSEQ covering 54 Vbeta and 13 Jbeta. TCRdb recomputed calls from the immunoSEQ multiplex PCR reads with MiXCR, one row per CDR3 protein. The profile covers 130,000 or so distinct CDR3 sequences, with around 94% appearing a single time and around 0.1% taken by the ten largest. As regards this clonotype: Its specificity is unknown.

The sample consisted of CD4+ T cells from PBMCs. The source of this sequence is a human donor in good health. The gene calls are TRBV27 and TRBJ2-1; TRBD2 is a possible D gene (6 bases). The CDR3 sequence: CASSPISGTWGNEQFF. CDR3 nucleotide sequence: TGTGCCAGCAGTCCTATTTCTGGGACTTGGGGAAATGAGCAGTTCTTC.